The present T cell receptor beta chain was sequenced within a study of cytomegalovirus exposure and HLA in healthy donors. Background on the study: The study placed approximately 81% of its approximately 400 genotyped donors in the Caucasian-associated ancestry cluster. General observations from the study: Accurate prediction of HLA-A and HLA-B alleles (for most subjects) was reportedly achieved from TCR beta sequences. Later work found most CMV-associated TCR beta chains apparently HLA-restricted. Further analysis was carried out later, and it showed several of the most significant clusters appearing linked to common viral pathogens.

The PCR had 60 Vbeta and 13 Jbeta primers. The protocol was immunoSEQ multiplex PCR, while the TCRdb copy is restricted to in-frame clones and leaves out a portion. The sample has approximately 96,000 clones, under 80% seen once. Germline assignment: CDR1 MNHEY and CDR2 SVGAGI. V lost 5 bases and J 7 bases, leaving 15 bases between the germline ends. There are 15 residues in the CDR3. With respect to this clone: Its matching antigen is unknown.

The rearrangement links TRBV6-5 to TRBJ1-6, with no clear D. The specimen sequenced was PBMCs. The receptor comes from a male donor in good health and CMV-seronegative. In DNA, the CDR3 is TGTGCCAGCAGTGACTTAACAGTGATAAATTCACCCCTCCACTTT. Translated: CASSDLTVINSPLHF.